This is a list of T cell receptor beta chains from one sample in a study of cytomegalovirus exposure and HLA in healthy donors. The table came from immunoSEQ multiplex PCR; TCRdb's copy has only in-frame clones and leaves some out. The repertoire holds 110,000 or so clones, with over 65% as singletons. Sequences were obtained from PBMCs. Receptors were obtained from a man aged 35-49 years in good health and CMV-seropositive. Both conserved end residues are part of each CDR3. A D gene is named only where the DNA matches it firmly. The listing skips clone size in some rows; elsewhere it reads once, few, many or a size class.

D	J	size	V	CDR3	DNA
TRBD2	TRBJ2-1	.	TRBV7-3	CASSRWGGVNNEQFF	TGTGCCAGCAGCCGTTGGGGGGGTGTAAACAATGAGCAGTTCTTC
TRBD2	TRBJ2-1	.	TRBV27	CASTGGGKNEQFF	TGTGCCAGCACGGGGGGGGGAAAAAATGAGCAGTTCTTC
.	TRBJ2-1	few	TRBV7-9	CASSLLEREQFF	TGTGCCAGCAGCCTGTTAGAGCGGGAGCAGTTCTTC
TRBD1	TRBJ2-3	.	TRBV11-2	CASSLGQGPDTQYF	TGTGCCAGCAGCCTGGGACAGGGCCCAGATACGCAGTATTTT
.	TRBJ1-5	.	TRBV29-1	CSVGGGNQPQHF	TGCAGCGTTGGTGGGGGGAATCAGCCCCAGCATTTT
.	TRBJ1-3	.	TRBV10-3	CAISAVQRSGNTIYF	TGTGCCATCAGTGCCGTGCAGCGCTCTGGAAACACCATATATTTT
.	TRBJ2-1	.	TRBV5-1	CASSSQGGDEQFF	TGCGCCAGCAGCTCACAGGGTGGGGATGAGCAGTTCTTC
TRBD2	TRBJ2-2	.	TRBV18	CASSQGLAGNTGELFF	TGTGCCAGCTCCCAGGGACTAGCGGGCAACACCGGGGAGCTGTTTTTT
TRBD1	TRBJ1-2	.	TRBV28	CASSLSDRSGYGYTF	TGTGCCAGCAGTTTATCGGACAGGTCAGGCTATGGCTACACCTTC
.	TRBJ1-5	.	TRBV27	CASSLSPEGNQPQHF	TGTGCCAGCAGTTTATCCCCGGAGGGCAATCAGCCCCAGCATTTT
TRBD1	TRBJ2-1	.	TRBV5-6	CASSPDRGRGEQFF	TGTGCCAGCAGCCCGGACAGGGGGCGAGGTGAGCAGTTCTTC
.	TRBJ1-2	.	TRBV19	CASSILAGGNYGYTF	TGTGCCAGTAGTATCCTAGCGGGGGGTAACTATGGCTACACCTTC
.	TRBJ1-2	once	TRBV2	CASSPQGPVEGYTF	TGTGCCAGCAGTCCACAGGGCCCCGTCGAGGGCTACACCTTC
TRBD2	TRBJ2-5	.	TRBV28	CASSFREGRNQETQYF	TGTGCCAGCAGTTTTCGGGAGGGACGGAACCAAGAGACCCAGTACTTC
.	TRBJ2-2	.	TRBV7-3	CASSSQMNTGELFF	TGTGCCAGCAGCTCTCAGATGAACACCGGGGAGCTGTTTTTT
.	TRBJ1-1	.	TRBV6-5	CASSYFGSDTEAFF	TGTGCCAGCAGTTACTTCGGGTCAGACACTGAAGCTTTCTTT
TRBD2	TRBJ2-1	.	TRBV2	CASSPREGARNEQFF	TGTGCCAGCAGTCCCCGGGAGGGAGCTAGGAATGAGCAGTTCTTC
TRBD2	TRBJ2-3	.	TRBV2	CASSRRGTSGTGGTDTQYF	TGTGCCAGCAGTAGGCGGGGGACTAGCGGGACAGGGGGCACAGATACGCAGTATTTT
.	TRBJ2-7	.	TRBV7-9	CASGGGQAIYEQYF	TGTGCCAGCGGGGGGGGACAGGCAATCTACGAGCAGTACTTC
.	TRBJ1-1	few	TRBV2	CASSAGKTLPGEAFF	TGTGCCAGCAGCGCCGGGAAAACTCTCCCCGGGGAAGCTTTCTTT
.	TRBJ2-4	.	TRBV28	CASRPPSLGAWWSTKNIQYF	TGTGCCAGCAGACCCCCTTCACTTGGGGCATGGTGGTCAACCAAAAACATTCAGTACTTC
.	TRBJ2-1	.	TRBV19	CASSSYFNLPYNEQFF	TGTGCCAGTAGTAGCTATTTTAACCTCCCCTACAATGAGCAGTTCTTC
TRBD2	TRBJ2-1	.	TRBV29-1	CSVRTSNNEQFF	TGCAGCGTGAGGACTAGTAACAATGAGCAGTTCTTC
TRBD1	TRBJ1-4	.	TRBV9	CASSGDPTGTVFF	TGTGCCAGCAGCGGCGACCCGACCGGGACAGTGTTTTTT
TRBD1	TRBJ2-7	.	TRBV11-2	CASSLYRGQQYF	TGTGCCAGCAGCTTGTACAGGGGCCAGCAGTACTTC
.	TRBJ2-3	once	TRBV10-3	CAISEVGDNTDTQYF	TGTGCCATCAGTGAGGTTGGGGACAACACAGATACGCAGTATTTT
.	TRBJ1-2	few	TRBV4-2	CASSQVGSAFYGYTF	TGTGCCAGCAGCCAAGTCGGTAGTGCCTTCTATGGCTACACCTTC
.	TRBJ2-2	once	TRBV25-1	CASSVGDTNTGELFF	TGTGCCAGCAGTGTTGGGGACACGAACACCGGGGAGCTGTTTTTT
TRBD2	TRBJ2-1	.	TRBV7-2	CASSLAGTSTYNEQFF	TGTGCCAGCAGCTTAGCCGGGACTAGCACCTACAATGAGCAGTTCTTC
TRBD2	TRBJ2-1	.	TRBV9	CASSVSGSQSNEQFF	TGTGCCAGCAGCGTGAGCGGGAGTCAGTCCAATGAGCAGTTCTTC
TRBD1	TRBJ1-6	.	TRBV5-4	CASSLGQGLNSPLHF	TGTGCCAGCAGTCTAGGACAGGGGCTTAATTCACCCCTCCACTTT
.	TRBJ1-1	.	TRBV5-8	CASTLGGRGALTEAFF	TGTGCCAGCACCCTAGGAGGTCGGGGGGCCCTCACTGAAGCTTTCTTT
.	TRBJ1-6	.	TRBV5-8	CASTLEPGSPLHF	TGTGCCAGCACCCTCGAGCCTGGTTCACCCCTCCACTTT
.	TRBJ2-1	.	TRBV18	CASSDKTTGKSSYNEQFF	TGTGCCAGCTCAGATAAAACAACAGGGAAAAGCTCCTACAATGAGCAGTTCTTC
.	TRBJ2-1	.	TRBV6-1	CASTPLYNEQFF	TGTGCCAGTACTCCGCTTTACAATGAGCAGTTCTTC
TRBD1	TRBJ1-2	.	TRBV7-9	CASSPGGGYGYTF	TGTGCCAGCAGCCCAGGGGGCGGCTATGGCTACACCTTC
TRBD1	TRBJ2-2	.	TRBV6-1	CASSEVIIGGAGTGELFF	TGTGCCAGCAGTGAAGTTATAATAGGGGGCGCTGGCACCGGGGAGCTGTTTTTT
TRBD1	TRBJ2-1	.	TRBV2	CASSDRGRNNEQFF	TGTGCCAGTTCGGACAGGGGGCGGAACAATGAGCAGTTCTTC
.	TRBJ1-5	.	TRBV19	CASSIVSLGGAQPQHF	TGTGCCAGTAGTATAGTCAGTCTTGGAGGGGCACAGCCCCAGCATTTT
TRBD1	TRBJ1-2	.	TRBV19	CASSLRDSYGYTF	TGTGCCAGTAGTCTCCGGGACAGCTATGGCTACACCTTC